This T cell receptor (beta chain) was captured by sequencing in a study of shared clonotypes between healthy human individuals (dated by TCRdb to about 2020). The study in broad terms: Three men and two women, aged 18 to 49 years, made up the cohort. For each donor, CD4 naive and CD4 memory were each run on three plates, CD8 naive on two plates, and CD8 memory on one plate. To estimate repertoire size and how much clonotype sharing occurs between individuals, the study deeply sequenced the blood TCR repertoires of several healthy adults. To increase sequencing depth and limit assay-specific biases, different laboratories used diverse techniques to prepare libraries and sequence TCR repertoires. Between about 0.94 and 8.9 billion PBMCs per donor were obtained by leukapheresis. What the study reported, not specific to this receptor: Sharing across several donors was observed for around 5% of naive CD4, 3.5% of naive CD8, 2% to 2.5% of memory CD4, and around 0.42% of memory CD8 clonotypes. Sampling was restricted to blood, and TCR repertoires in tissues likely differ from the TCR repertoires found in blood. Rarefaction of sorted-subset datasets indicated incomplete sequencing despite the large sequencing depth. Based on pairwise subsampling, the degree of clonotype sharing among donors was expected to be affected by sequencing depth. Because the study included a small number of donors, the genetic and exposure-history diversity represented was limited. Compared with non-shared clonotypes, the clonotypes found in all four sorted-subset donors had higher generation probabilities. Larger estimated clonotype richness was generally found for naive subsets than for memory subsets.

Donors were healthy HIV-negative adults with no recently reported acute infections or vaccinations. Every donor was a Caucasian adult living in Nashville, Tennessee, USA. CD4+ T cells were enriched by magnetic negative selection, after which naive cells were positively selected on CD45RA and the negative fraction was taken as the memory subset. Blood was collected by leukapheresis, and PBMCs were isolated by Ficoll-Histopaque density gradient centrifugation and then cryopreserved in liquid nitrogen vapor phase. Analytical flow cytometry was used to check the purity and quantity of each magnetically sorted T cell population. From each sorted fraction, genomic DNA was isolated and quantified by UV absorbance on a Nanodrop 2000c. Using the deep immunoSEQ assay, multiplex PCR amplified TCR CDR3 regions from genomic DNA. Extracted genomic DNA from each cell subset was distributed evenly across all wells of several immunoSEQ 96-well plates, and each plate was treated as a replicate. For sorted subsets, each replicate PCR was loaded with roughly 200 ng genomic DNA, equivalent to about 33,000 T cell genomes. Purified libraries were quantified with a Qubit 3.0 fluorometer, sized on a Bioanalyzer 2100, and re-quantified with the KAPA Library Quantification kit. Every immunoSEQ 96-well plate was sequenced on a dedicated single-read 150-cycle Illumina NextSeq 550 flow cell. The original methods were these. The immunoSEQ output contained only junctional sequences without quality scores, so filtering could not match that applied to full-length reads. To assign V/J genes and CDR3, sequences were annotated using PyIR, a Python wrapper for IgBLAST v1.9, with IMGT germline references. Reads with weak V/J assignments (E-value above 1e-6), missing CDR3, stop codons, out-of-frame junctions, or ambiguous translated residues were removed. V3J clonotypes were defined as sequences sharing an identical inferred V gene, J gene, and CDR3 amino acid sequence. Percentage overlap between repertoires was calculated by dividing the number of shared unique clonotypes by the size of the smaller repertoire. RTK rarefaction, the Chao1 estimator, and Recon v2.1 estimates of unobserved clonotypes were used to assess repertoire richness. Generation probabilities were computed with OLGA for all TCRbeta clonotypes obtained by the gDNA method from four donors. The clones in this table, taken by TCRdb from immuneACCESS, are in-frame only. Not every clone is retained; where verified, under half of the shortfall comes from an unresolved V gene, and the cause of the rest is unknown. The DNA gave D and trimming, while V, J and clone size come from that table. This sample is represented by about 2 million clones; roughly 94% of them were singletons. In total, the top ten clones hold 0.13% of the sample.

Regarding this clone: This receptor's antigen is unknown. Base qualities are not provided; no much larger clone lies one nucleotide away.

The V end gives up 10 bases and the J end 0 bases, leaving 14 bases in the junction not matched to a gene. The CDR3, from cysteine to phenylalanine, totals 18 residues. The read is trimmed to its CDR3 DNA, 54 bases read in frame from base 1. CDR1 and CDR2 are drawn from the germline V gene (reference sequence): MNHEY, SMNVEV. The sample comprised naive CD4+ T cells sorted from blood. Per the publication, the cell subset or site label means: CD45RA+ positively selected. The receptor was isolated from a man aged 18 to 29 in good health. The chain couples TRBV27 to TRBJ2-3; 12 middle bases align to TRBD2. The DNA reads as follows: TGTGCCACGCCACTAGCGGGAGGTAATAACGCTAGCACAGATACGCAGTATTTT. It codes for CATPLAGGNNASTDTQYF.